This T cell receptor beta chain was identified in a study of beta chain features in type 1 diabetes. At the level of the study: Taken together, all samples contributed 90 million to 140 million examined sorted cells.

Study results and limitations: There was a moderate but significant shortening of TCRB CDR3s in all four CD4+ subsets of Type 1 diabetes patients. Compared with healthy donors, patients appeared to share more similar naive, central memory and regulatory TCRB repertoires. Patients with type 1 diabetes carried fewer insertions and had more deletions at their VDJ junctions.

Trimming shortened V by 4 bases and J by 1 base, and 10 bases separated the two germline ends. In germline, CDR1 is SEHNR, CDR2 FQNEAQ (reference sequence). The CDR3 is made up of 14 amino acids. A sort by CD45RO/CCR7/CD25/CD127/CD95/CD27 yielded CD4+ naive, central memory, regulatory and stem cell-like memory cells. The authors reverse transcribed all of the isolated RNA, so sequencing captured expressed TCRB transcripts. Some clones are missing from TCRdb's copy, which holds only in-frame ones; the method was immunoSEQ multiplex PCR. This table holds about 740,000 clones, roughly 13% found once. Concerning this clone: The antigen is not known.

The sequenced sample was naive CD4+ T cells from blood. The rearrangement links TRBV7-9 to TRBJ1-1; weak D call: TRBD1 (5 bases). The TCR originated in a man between 18 and 29 years old with type 1 diabetes. CDR3 loop: CASSSRGTNTEAFF. DNA for the CDR3: TGTGCCAGCAGCTCCCGAGGGACGAACACTGAAGCTTTCTTT. Filled out from reference TRBV7-9 and TRBJ1-1, the complete variable domain reads DTGVSQNPRHKITKRGQNVTFRCDPISEHNRLYWYRQTLGQGPEFLTYFQNEAQLEKSRLLSDRFSAERPKGSFSTLEIQRTEQGDSAMYLCASSSRGTNTEAFFGQGTRLTVV.